These 8 T cell receptor beta chains came from one sample sequenced in a study of blood T cell repertoires in COVID-19. Assay: immunoSEQ multiplex PCR; the TCRdb copy retains only in-frame clones and omits some. The data show approximately 190,000 clones, 84% seen once. The specimen sequenced was peripheral blood. The receptors originated from a young man with active or convalescent COVID-19.

V and J are TRBV11-2 and TRBJ1-3, with 9 bases lining up with TRBD1. Looked up from germline, CDR1 is SGHAT and CDR2 is FQNNGV. V gave up 5 bases and J gave up 0 bases; unmatched junction bases: 5. CDR3 length equals 16 residues. CDR3 protein: CASSHWDRDSGNTIYF. The CDR3 region has the DNA TGTGCCAGCAGCCACTGGGACAGGGACTCTGGAAACACCATATATTTT.

This chain joins TRBV7-2 and TRBJ2-3; 7 bases are shared with TRBD2. This CDR3 is 15 amino acids long. Germline loops: CDR1 SGHTA, CDR2 FQGNSA. Trimming removed 6 bases from V and 4 bases from J; junction bases left unmatched: 10. DNA of the CDR3: TGTGCCAGCAGGGGGCCGCGCGGGAGTGCAGATACGCAGTATTTT. It is translated as CASRGPRGSADTQYF.

This clone was detected a few times. This chain joins TRBV7-8 and TRBJ2-7; 8 nucleotides align to TRBD1. CDR1 SGHVS and CDR2 FQNEAQ come from the germline V gene. The V and J ends lost 5 bases and 0 bases, in that order; junction bases with no gene match: 3. The CDR3 is made up of 14 amino acids. CDR3 amino acids: CASSHDRGSYEQYV. CDR3 nucleotide sequence: TGTGCCAGCAGCCACGACAGGGGCTCCTACGAGCAGTACGTC.

This chain uses TRBV6-5 with TRBJ1-4, with TRBD1 matching over 9 bases. J lost 5 bases, V lost 0 bases, and 4 bases had no gene match. Germline CDR1 reads MNHEY; CDR2 reads SVGAGI. This CDR3 spans 16 amino acids. CDR3 in DNA: TGTGCCAGCAGTTACTCCGGGGACAGGGAGAATGAAAAACTGTTTTTT. Translated, it gives CASSYSGDRENEKLFF.

The chain uses TRBV29-1 and TRBJ2-1; D is uncertain. From germline, CDR1 is SQVTM and CDR2 ANQGSEA. The CDR3 loop spans 11 amino acids. With 1 base removed from V and 6 bases from J, the gap between germline ends came to 4 bases. The DNA for the CDR3 is TGCAGCGTTGAAGCGGGCAATGAGCAGTTCTTC. Its protein is CSVEAGNEQFF.

The DNA for the CDR3 is TGTGCCAGCAGTCTAGCGGAAACAGATACGCAGTATTTT. As protein: CASSLAETDTQYF. The rearrangement uses TRBV2 and TRBJ2-3; 7 bases agree with TRBD2. V was clipped by 5 bases and J by 3 bases; unmatched bases: 2. CDR3 size: 13 residues. Germline V gives CDR1 SNHLY, CDR2 FYNNEI.

The chain couples TRBV7-9 to TRBJ1-1; 8 bases are a match to TRBD1. V shed 4 bases and J 0 bases; nucleotides not matched to a gene: 4. The length of the CDR3 is 15 residues. Germline CDR1 reads SEHNR; CDR2 reads FQNEAQ (reference sequence). The CDR3 is CASSSYRGVNTEAFF. CDR3 DNA sequence: TGTGCCAGCAGCTCCTACAGGGGGGTGAACACTGAAGCTTTCTTT.

The chain is built from TRBV6-5 and TRBJ2-1; 8 bases fit TRBD1. Unmatched junction bases numbered 6, after V lost 4 bases and J lost 4 bases. The CDR3 has 15 amino acids. Per the germline V gene, CDR1 is MNHEY and CDR2 is SVGAGI. In nucleotides, the CDR3 is TGTGCCAGCAGTTCCCAGGACAGGGCATACAATGAGCAGTTCTTC. Translating gives CASSSQDRAYNEQFF.